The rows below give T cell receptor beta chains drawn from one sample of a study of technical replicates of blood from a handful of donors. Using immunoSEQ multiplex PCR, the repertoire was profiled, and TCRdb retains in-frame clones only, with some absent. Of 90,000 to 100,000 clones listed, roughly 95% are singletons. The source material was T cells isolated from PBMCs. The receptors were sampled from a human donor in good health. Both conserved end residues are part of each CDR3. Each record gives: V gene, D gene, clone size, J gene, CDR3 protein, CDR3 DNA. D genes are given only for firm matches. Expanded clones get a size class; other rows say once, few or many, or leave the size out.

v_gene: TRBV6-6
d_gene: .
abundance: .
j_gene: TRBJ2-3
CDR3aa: CASSQASFTDTQYF
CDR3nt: TGTGCCAGCAGTCAAGCCTCGTTCACAGATACGCAGTATTTT

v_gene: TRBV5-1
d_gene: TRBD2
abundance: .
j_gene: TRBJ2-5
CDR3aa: CASSAIGLAGLETQYF
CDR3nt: TGCGCCAGCAGCGCTATAGGACTAGCGGGATTAGAGACCCAGTACTTC

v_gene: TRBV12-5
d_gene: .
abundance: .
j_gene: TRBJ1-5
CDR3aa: CASGLTVHGANQPQHF
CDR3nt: TGTGCTAGTGGTCTAACGGTCCACGGAGCTAATCAGCCCCAGCATTTT

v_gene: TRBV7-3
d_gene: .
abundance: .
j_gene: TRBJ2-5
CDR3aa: CASSLTGFGEETQYF
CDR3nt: TGTGCCAGCAGCTTAACGGGATTCGGGGAAGAGACCCAGTACTTC

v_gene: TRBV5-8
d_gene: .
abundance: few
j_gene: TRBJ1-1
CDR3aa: CASSLDPGPEAFF
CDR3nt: TGTGCCAGCAGTCTGGACCCAGGGCCTGAAGCTTTCTTT

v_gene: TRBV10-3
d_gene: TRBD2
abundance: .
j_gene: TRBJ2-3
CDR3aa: CAISEKREPDTQYF
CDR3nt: TGTGCCATCAGTGAGAAGCGGGAGCCAGATACGCAGTATTTT

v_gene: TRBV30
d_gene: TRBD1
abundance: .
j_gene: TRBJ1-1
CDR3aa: CAWSVGGRAFF
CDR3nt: TGTGCCTGGAGTGTAGGGGGCCGAGCTTTCTTT

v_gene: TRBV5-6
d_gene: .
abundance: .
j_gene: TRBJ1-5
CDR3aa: CASSLGSGGNQPQHF
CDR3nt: TGTGCCAGCAGCTTGGGGTCAGGGGGCAATCAGCCCCAGCATTTT

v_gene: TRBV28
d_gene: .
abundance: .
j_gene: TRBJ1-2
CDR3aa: CASSTVVVYGYTF
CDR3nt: TGTGCCAGCAGTACAGTCGTGGTCTATGGCTACACCTTC

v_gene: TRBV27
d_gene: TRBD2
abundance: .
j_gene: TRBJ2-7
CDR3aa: CATLKTSGLGEQYF
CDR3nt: TGTGCCACCCTAAAGACTAGCGGTCTGGGCGAGCAGTACTTC

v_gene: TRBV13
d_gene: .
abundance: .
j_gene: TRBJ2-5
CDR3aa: CASSLLSGGKETQYF
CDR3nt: TGTGCCAGCAGCTTATTGTCAGGGGGGAAAGAGACCCAGTACTTC

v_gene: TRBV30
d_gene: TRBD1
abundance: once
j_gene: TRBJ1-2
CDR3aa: CAWSVQGYYGYTF
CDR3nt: TGTGCCTGGAGTGTACAGGGGTACTATGGCTACACCTTC

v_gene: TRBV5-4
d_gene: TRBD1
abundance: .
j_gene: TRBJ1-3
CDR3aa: CASRSGQGAGNTIYF
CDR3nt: TGTGCCAGCAGGTCTGGACAGGGGGCTGGAAACACCATATATTTT

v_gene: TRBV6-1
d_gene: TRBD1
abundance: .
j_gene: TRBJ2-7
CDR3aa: CASILDRGEQYF
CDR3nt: TGTGCCAGCATTCTGGACAGGGGCGAGCAGTACTTC

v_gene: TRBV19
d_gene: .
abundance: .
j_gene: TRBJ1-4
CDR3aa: CASSTSGASEKLFF
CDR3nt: TGTGCCAGTAGTACGTCAGGGGCGTCTGAAAAACTGTTTTTT

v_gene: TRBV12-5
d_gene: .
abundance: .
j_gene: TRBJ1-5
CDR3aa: CASGLGTSTGGQHF
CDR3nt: TGTGCTAGTGGTTTGGGTACTAGTACGGGAGGGCAGCATTTT

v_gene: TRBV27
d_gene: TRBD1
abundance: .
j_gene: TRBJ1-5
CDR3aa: CASSLTGSNQPQHF
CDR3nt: TGTGCCAGCAGTCTGACAGGGAGCAATCAGCCCCAGCATTTT

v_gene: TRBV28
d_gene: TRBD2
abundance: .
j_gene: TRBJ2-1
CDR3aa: CASSWREGVYNEQFF
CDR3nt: TGTGCCAGCAGTTGGAGGGAGGGCGTCTACAATGAGCAGTTCTTC

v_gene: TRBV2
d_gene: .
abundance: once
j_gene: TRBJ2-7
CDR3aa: CASRNLYEQYF
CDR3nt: TGTGCCAGCAGGAACCTATACGAGCAGTACTTC

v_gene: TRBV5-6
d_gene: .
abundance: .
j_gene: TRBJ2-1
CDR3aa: CASSLDLGAAKQFF
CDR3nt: TGTGCCAGCAGCTTGGATCTAGGGGCGGCTAAGCAGTTCTTC

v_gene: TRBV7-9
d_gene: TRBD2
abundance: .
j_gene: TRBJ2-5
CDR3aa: CASSPMGLAEETQYF
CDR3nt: TGTGCCAGCAGCCCGATGGGACTAGCGGAAGAGACCCAGTACTTC

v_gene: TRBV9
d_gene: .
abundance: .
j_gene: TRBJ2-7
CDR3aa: CASSVAGGTIYEQYF
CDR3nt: TGTGCCAGCAGCGTAGCAGGCGGGACCATCTACGAGCAGTACTTC

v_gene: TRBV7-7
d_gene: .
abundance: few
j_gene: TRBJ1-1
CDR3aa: CASSRLPGNTEAFF
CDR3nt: TGTGCCAGCAGTCGGCTCCCAGGGAACACTGAAGCTTTCTTT

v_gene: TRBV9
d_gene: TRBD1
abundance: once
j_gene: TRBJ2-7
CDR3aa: CASSVAPGTGFYEQYF
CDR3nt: TGTGCCAGCAGCGTAGCTCCGGGGACAGGGTTCTACGAGCAGTACTTC

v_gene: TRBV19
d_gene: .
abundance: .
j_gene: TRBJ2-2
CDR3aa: CASSMRGGAETGELFF
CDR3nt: TGTGCCAGTAGTATGAGAGGCGGGGCGGAGACTGGGGAGCTGTTTTTT

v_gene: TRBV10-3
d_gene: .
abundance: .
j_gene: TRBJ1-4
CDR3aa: CAISGATNEKLFF
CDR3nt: TGTGCCATCAGTGGGGCGACTAATGAAAAACTGTTTTTT

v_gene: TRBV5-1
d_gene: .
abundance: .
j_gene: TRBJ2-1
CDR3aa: CASTYRGPYNEQFF
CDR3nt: TGCGCCAGCACCTATAGGGGCCCATACAATGAGCAGTTCTTC

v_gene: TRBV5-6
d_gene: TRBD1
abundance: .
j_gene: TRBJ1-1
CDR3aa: CASSFGTGVNTEAFF
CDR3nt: TGTGCCAGCAGCTTCGGGACAGGGGTTAACACTGAAGCTTTCTTT

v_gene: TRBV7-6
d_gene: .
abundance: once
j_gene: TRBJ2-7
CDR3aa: CASSPGVLFSYEQYF
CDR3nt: TGTGCCAGCAGCCCGGGGGTCCTATTTTCCTACGAGCAGTACTTC